This passage covers 11 T cell receptor beta chains from one sample sequenced in a study of blood T cell repertoires in COVID-19. The repertoire was sequenced with immunoSEQ multiplex PCR; TCRdb's copy has only in-frame clones and lacks some. Of about 130,000 clones in the sample, around 86% are singletons; the top ten hold about 12%. The sample was peripheral blood. These receptors were obtained from a man between 60 and 75 years old with acute or convalescent COVID-19.

In its sample, this clone was seen a few times. V is TRBV7-2 and J is TRBJ2-2; D gene unclear. V lost 3 bases, J lost 4 bases, and 9 bases lay in between. Per germline, CDR1 SGHTA and CDR2 FQGNSA. CDR3 length: 14 amino acids. The CDR3 nucleotides are TGTGCCAGCAGCTTGCAGGCGACCACCGGGGAGCTGTTTTTT. This gives the protein CASSLQATTGELFF.

This clone was counted once. V is TRBV10-3 and J is TRBJ1-6, with D possibly matching TRBD1 (5 bases). Germline V lookup: CDR1 ENHRY, CDR2 SYGVKD. This CDR3 contains 16 residues. V was cut by 6 bases and J by 7 bases, with 19 bases left in between. This CDR3 is CAISDRGGGENSPLHF. The DNA of the CDR3 is TGTGCCATCAGCGACCGGGGGGGAGGAGAAAATTCACCCCTCCACTTT.

V gene TRBV10-3 combines with J gene TRBJ1-2; D remains unclear. Germline loops: CDR1 ENHRY, CDR2 SYGVKD. V dropped 6 bases and J dropped 2 bases, with 10 bases sitting between them. The length of the CDR3 is 13 residues. This CDR3 is CAISEQPNYGYTF. In nucleotides, the CDR3 is TGTGCCATCAGCGAACAGCCCAACTATGGCTACACCTTC.

This chain joins TRBV6-5 and TRBJ1-5, with TRBD1 matching 10 bases. Germline V gene sequence: CDR1 MNHEY, CDR2 SVGAGI. The CDR3 consists of 14 residues. Trimming removed 4 bases from V and 5 bases from J; junction bases left unmatched: 2. CDR3 in amino acids: CASSWTGGDQPQHF. CDR3 nucleotides: TGTGCCAGCAGTTGGACAGGGGGTGATCAGCCCCAGCATTTT.

The chain couples TRBV19 to TRBJ2-2, with D possibly matching TRBD2 (6 bases). There are 15 residues in the CDR3. Germline V gives CDR1 LNHDA, CDR2 SQIVND (reference sequence). Deletions cut 6 bases from V and 7 bases from J, with 18 bases between. The CDR3 here is CASRRGTGEGGELFF. CDR3 nucleotides: TGTGCCAGTAGGCGGGGTACAGGAGAGGGCGGGGAGCTGTTTTTT.

The gene calls are TRBV5-1 and TRBJ2-1; 13 nucleotides align to TRBD2. CDR1 is SGHRS, CDR2 YFSETQ, per germline. The CDR3 runs to 16 residues. V gave up 3 bases and J gave up 6 bases; unmatched junction bases: 6. This CDR3 is CASSSLAGGTSNEQFF. The CDR3 DNA reads TGCGCCAGCAGCTCACTAGCGGGAGGGACCTCCAATGAGCAGTTCTTC.

The V and J genes are TRBV2 and TRBJ1-6, with unresolved D. V lost 3 bases to trimming and J lost 0 bases, with 6 bases between them. The CDR3 has 15 residues. Germline-derived CDR1 and CDR2 are SNHLY and FYNNEI. The CDR3 DNA sequence: TGTGCCAGCAGTGATGAGGTCTCCTATAATTCACCCCTCCACTTT. Amino acid sequence: CASSDEVSYNSPLHF.

The rearrangement links TRBV5-6 to TRBJ1-1; D is possibly TRBD1 (5 bases). V lost 1 base and J lost 1, with 8 bases in between. The length of the CDR3 is 14 residues. Germline lookup yields CDR1 SGHDT and CDR2 YYEEEE. Here the CDR3 reads CASSLRGQNTEAFF. DNA of the CDR3: TGTGCCAGCAGCTTGAGGGGCCAGAACACTGAAGCTTTCTTT.

This clone appeared a single time. CDR3 amino acids: CAISDSRGSSEQYF. The CDR3 nucleotides are TGTGCCATCAGTGATTCCAGGGGATCTTCCGAGCAGTACTTC. The chain combines TRBV10-3 with TRBJ2-7; D is possibly TRBD1 (6 bases). V lost 3 bases and J 6 bases, leaving 15 bases between the germline ends. The germline V gene has CDR1 ENHRY and CDR2 SYGVKD. The CDR3 length is 14 residues.

This chain joins TRBV2 and TRBJ1-4; D is uncertain. V was pared by 7 bases and J by 8 bases, with 20 bases between. This CDR3 has 15 amino acids. Germline lookup yields CDR1 SNHLY and CDR2 FYNNEI. The DNA of the CDR3 is TGTGCCAGCATTATAGGAGGGAAGGCGTGGGAAAAACTGTTTTTT. Translating it yields CASIIGGKAWEKLFF.

The CDR3: CATRGGGGADTQYF. In DNA, the CDR3 is TGTGCCACCAGGGGGGGAGGAGGAGCAGATACGCAGTATTTT. The chain is built from TRBV15 and TRBJ2-3; possible D gene TRBD2, 6 bases. With 6 bases removed from V and 4 bases from J, the gap between germline ends came to 14 bases. The CDR3 is 14 amino acids. The V gene's germline CDR1 is LNHNV and CDR2 YYDKDF (reference sequence). Full variable domain (missing parts from reference TRBV15 and TRBJ2-3): DAMVIQNPRYQVTQFGKPVTLSCSQTLNHNVMYWYQQKSSQAPKLLFHYYDKDFNNEADTPDNFQSRRPNTSFCFLDIRSPGLGDTAMYLCATRGGGGADTQYFGPGTRLTVL.